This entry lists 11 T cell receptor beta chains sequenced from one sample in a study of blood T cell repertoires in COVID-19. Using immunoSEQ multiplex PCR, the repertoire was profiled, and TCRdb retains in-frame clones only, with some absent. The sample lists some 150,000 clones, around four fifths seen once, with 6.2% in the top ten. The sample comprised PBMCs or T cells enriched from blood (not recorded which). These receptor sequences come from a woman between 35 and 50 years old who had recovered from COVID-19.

This CDR3 is CASSQEGVPGYGYTF. In DNA, the CDR3 is TGTGCCAGCAGCCAAGAAGGGGTTCCCGGCTATGGCTACACCTTC. V usage is TRBV4-2 and J usage is TRBJ1-2, with D possibly being TRBD1 (5 bases). The ends were cut back, 0 bases at V and 4 bases at J, with 12 bases in the middle. CDR1 and CDR2 (germline): LGHNA, YNFKEQ. The CDR3 has 15 residues.

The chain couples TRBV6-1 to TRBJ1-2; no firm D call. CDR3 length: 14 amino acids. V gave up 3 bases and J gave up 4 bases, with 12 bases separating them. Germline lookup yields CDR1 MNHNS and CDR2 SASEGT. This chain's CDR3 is CASSDRGSAYGYTF. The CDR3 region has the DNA TGTGCCAGCAGTGATCGCGGTAGTGCCTATGGCTACACCTTC.

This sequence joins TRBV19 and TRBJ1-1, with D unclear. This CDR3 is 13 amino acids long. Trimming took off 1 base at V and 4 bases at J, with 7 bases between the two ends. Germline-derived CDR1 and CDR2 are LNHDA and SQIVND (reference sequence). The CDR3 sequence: CASSIGLVTEAFF. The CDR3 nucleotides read TGTGCCAGTAGTATAGGATTAGTCACTGAAGCTTTCTTT. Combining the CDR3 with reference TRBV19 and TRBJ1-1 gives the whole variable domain DGGITQSPKYLFRKEGQNVTLSCEQNLNHDAMYWYRQDPGQGLRLIYYSQIVNDFQKGDIAEGYSVSREKKESFPLTVTSAQKNPTAFYLCASSIGLVTEAFFGQGTRLTVV.

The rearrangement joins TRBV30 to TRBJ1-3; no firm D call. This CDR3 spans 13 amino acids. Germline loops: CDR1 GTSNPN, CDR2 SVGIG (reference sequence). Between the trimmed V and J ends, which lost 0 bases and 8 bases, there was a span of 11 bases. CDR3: CAWSVENGDTIYF. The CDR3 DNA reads TGTGCCTGGAGTGTGGAGAACGGGGACACCATATATTTT.

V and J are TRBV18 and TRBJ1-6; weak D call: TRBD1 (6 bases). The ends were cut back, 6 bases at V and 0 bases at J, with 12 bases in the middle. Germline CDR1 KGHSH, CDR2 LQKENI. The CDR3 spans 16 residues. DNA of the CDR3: TGTGCCAGCTCTGAGCAGGGGAGCTCCTATAATTCACCCCTCCACTTT. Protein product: CASSEQGSSYNSPLHF.

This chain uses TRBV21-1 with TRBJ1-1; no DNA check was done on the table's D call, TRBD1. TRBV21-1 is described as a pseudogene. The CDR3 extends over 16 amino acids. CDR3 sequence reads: CASSNPRGLGNTEAFF. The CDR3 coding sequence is TGTGCCAGCAGCAACCCCAGGGGGCTGGGGAACACTGAAGCTTTCTTT.

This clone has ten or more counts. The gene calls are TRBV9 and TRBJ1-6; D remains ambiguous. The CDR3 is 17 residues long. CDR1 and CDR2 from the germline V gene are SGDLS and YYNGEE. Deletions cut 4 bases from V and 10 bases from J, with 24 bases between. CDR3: CASSPSVGVGGGSPLHF. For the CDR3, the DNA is TGTGCCAGCAGCCCCTCGGTCGGGGTAGGAGGCGGATCACCCCTCCACTTT.

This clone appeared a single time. The CDR3 DNA follows: TGTGCCATCAGTGAGGGGACCGGGACACCGGCGATCAAGCCCCAGCATTTT. Translated, it gives CAISEGTGTPAIKPQHF. The chain joins TRBV10-3 to TRBJ1-5, with D perhaps TRBD1 (6 bases). Germline-derived CDR1 and CDR2 are ENHRY and SYGVKD. This CDR3 has 17 residues. Trimming stripped 2 bases from V and 8 bases from J, with 22 bases between.

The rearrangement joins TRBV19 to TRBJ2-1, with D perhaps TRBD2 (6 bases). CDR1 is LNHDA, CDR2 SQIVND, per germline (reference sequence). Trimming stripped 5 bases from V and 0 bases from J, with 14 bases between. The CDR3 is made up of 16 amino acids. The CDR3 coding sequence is TGTGCCAGTAGTGCGGTCTCCGGGAGCTCCTACAATGAGCAGTTCTTC. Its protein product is CASSAVSGSSYNEQFF.

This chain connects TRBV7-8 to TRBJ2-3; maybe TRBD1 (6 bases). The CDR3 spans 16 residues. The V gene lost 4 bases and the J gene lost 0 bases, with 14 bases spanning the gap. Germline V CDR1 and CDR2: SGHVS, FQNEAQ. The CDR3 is CASSSRGTSSTDTQYF. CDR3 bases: TGTGCCAGCAGCTCGAGGGGGACATCTAGCACAGATACGCAGTATTTT.

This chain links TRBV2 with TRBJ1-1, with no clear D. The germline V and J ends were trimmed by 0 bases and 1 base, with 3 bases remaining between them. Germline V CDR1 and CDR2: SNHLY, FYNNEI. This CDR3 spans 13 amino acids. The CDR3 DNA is TGTGCCAGCAGTGAAGCGCGGAACACTGAAGCTTTCTTT. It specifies CASSEARNTEAFF.